The 17 T cell receptor beta chains reported below all come from one sample, sequenced in a study of T cells in lung cancer brain metastases. Sequencing was performed with immunoSEQ multiplex PCR; in TCRdb, only in-frame clones are kept and a portion is missing. The table includes roughly 6,600 clones, roughly 89% detected once. Sequencing input: tumor tissue from the primary lung tumor. These receptors came from a man in his fifties or sixties with non-small cell lung cancer.

The J gene is TRBJ1-4, the V gene TRBV7-2, with D possibly matching TRBD1 (5 bases). Germline V gene lookup returns CDR1 SGHTA and CDR2 FQGNSA. The CDR3 consists of 14 residues. V shed 2 bases and J shed 7 bases, with 11 bases lying between them. The CDR3 sequence: CASSLRGLGEKLFF. The CDR3 DNA reads as TGTGCCAGCAGCTTAAGGGGCCTAGGTGAAAAACTGTTTTTT.

By its share, this clone is large. This rearrangement joins TRBV7-9 to TRBJ2-7; D remains ambiguous. The germline CDR1 and CDR2 sequences are SEHNR and FQNEAQ (reference sequence). CDR3 length: 16 amino acids. Trimming removed 5 bases at V and 3 bases at J, with 20 bases between. The CDR3 region has the DNA TGTGCCAGCAGCGTTGACCCGACATCGGAAATCTACGAGCAGTACTTC. Its translation is CASSVDPTSEIYEQYF.

A note on this clone: This specimen includes other DNA sequences encoding the same CDR3. The genes are TRBV18 and TRBJ2-1; TRBD1 aligns across 11 bases. Trimming at V came to 2 bases and at J to 4 bases, leaving 1 base not matched to a gene. Germline CDR1 and CDR2: KGHSH and LQKENI. The CDR3 sequence is 15 residues long. DNA for the CDR3: TGTGCCAGCTCACCAGGGACAGGGGGTTACAATGAGCAGTTCTTC. Translation gives CASSPGTGGYNEQFF. Supplemented by reference TRBV18 and TRBJ2-1, the full variable domain reads NAGVMQNPRHLVRRRGQEARLRCSPMKGHSHVYWYRQLPEEGLKFMVYLQKENIIDESGMPKERFSAEFPKEGPSILRIQQVVRGDSAAYFCASSPGTGGYNEQFFGPGTRLTVL.

This clone was detected only once. V usage is TRBV4-3 and J usage is TRBJ2-1; TRBD1 agrees at 7 bases. This CDR3 is 16 amino acids long. With 3 bases clipped from V and 6 bases from J, the junction kept 11 bases outside the gene matches. The germline CDR1 and CDR2 sequences are LGHNA and YSLEER. The CDR3 loop reads CASSQAQGLLGNEQFF. The CDR3 DNA is TGCGCCAGCAGCCAGGCACAGGGGTTGTTGGGCAATGAGCAGTTCTTC.

This rearrangement joins TRBV7-9 to TRBJ2-6; the D gene could be TRBD1 or TRBD2 (5 bases each). V was clipped by 0 bases and J by 4 bases, with 10 bases between them. The CDR3 totals 16 residues. Germline CDR1 SEHNR, CDR2 FQNEAQ (reference sequence). DNA of the CDR3: TGTGCCAGCAGCTTAGCTGGGGGAACCGGGGCCAACGTCCTGACTTTC. Its protein is CASSLAGGTGANVLTF.

The chain couples TRBV5-1 to TRBJ1-1, with D uncertain. Per germline, CDR1 SGHRS and CDR2 YFSETQ. There are 16 residues in the CDR3. V was trimmed by 0 bases and J by 0 bases, leaving 12 bases between them. The CDR3 spells CASSLGGGQLNTEAFF. In DNA form, the CDR3 reads TGCGCCAGCAGCTTGGGCGGAGGTCAGTTGAACACTGAAGCTTTCTTT.

This clone was seen just once. The chain joins TRBV18 to TRBJ2-3; unclear D gene. CDR1 is KGHSH, CDR2 LQKENI, per germline. The V gene lost 3 bases and the J gene lost 0 bases, with 7 bases spanning the gap. This CDR3 region has 14 residues. CDR3 amino acids: CASSPLRSTDTQYF. The CDR3 bases are TGTGCCAGCTCACCCCTCCGTAGCACAGATACGCAGTATTTT.

This clone was seen just once. This chain uses TRBV4-1 with TRBJ1-5, with D perhaps matching TRBD1 (6 bases). This CDR3 spans 15 amino acids. Germline values: CDR1 MGHRA, CDR2 YSYEKL. Trimming stripped 3 bases from V and 7 bases from J, with 16 bases between. The DNA of the CDR3 is TGCGCCAGCAGCCAGAGCACAGGGTTGGGGCAGCCCCAGCATTTT. Translated: CASSQSTGLGQPQHF.

The chain is built from TRBV20-1 and TRBJ2-3; D remains ambiguous. The germline CDR1 and CDR2 sequences are DFQATT and SNEGSKA (reference sequence). The CDR3 has 11 residues. V lost 6 bases and J lost 10, with 14 bases in between. The CDR3 sequence: CSAAGGKPQYF. The DNA of the CDR3 is TGCAGTGCCGCAGGTGGGAAGCCGCAGTATTTT.

The rearrangement links TRBV19 to TRBJ1-2; D perhaps matches TRBD1 (6 bases). CDR1 is LNHDA, CDR2 SQIVND, per germline (reference sequence). The CDR3 is 17 amino acids. V was clipped by 5 bases and J by 0 bases, with 19 bases between them. As DNA, the CDR3 is TGTGCCAGTAGTGCCCAACAGGGTTGGGGTGCTAACTATGGCTACACCTTC. Amino acids: CASSAQQGWGANYGYTF.

This chain joins TRBV19 and TRBJ1-1; tentatively, D is TRBD1 (5 bases). V lost 7 bases and J 5 bases, leaving 14 bases between the germline ends. CDR3 length: 13 amino acids. Germline CDR1 LNHDA, CDR2 SQIVND (reference sequence). CDR3 amino acids: CASIIGGGTEAFF. The CDR3 DNA reads as TGTGCCAGTATCATTGGGGGGGGGACTGAAGCTTTCTTT.

Only one count was recorded for this clone. V and J are TRBV30 and TRBJ1-4, with D tentatively TRBD1 (6 bases). The CDR3 is 15 amino acids. Germline CDR1 is GTSNPN and CDR2 is SVGIG (reference sequence). With 4 bases removed from V and 0 bases from J, the gap between germline ends came to 12 bases. CDR3 region: CAWNKGTSTNEKLFF. The DNA of the CDR3 is TGTGCCTGGAACAAAGGGACATCAACTAATGAAAAACTGTTTTTT.

The chain links TRBV28 to TRBJ1-2; D not certain. This CDR3 spans 12 amino acids. Germline V lookup: CDR1 MDHEN, CDR2 SYDVKM. V was shortened by 2 bases and J by 0 bases, with 1 base between the two germline ends. CDR3 coding DNA: TGTGCCAGCAGTTTAGCTAACTATGGCTACACCTTC. This sequence encodes CASSLANYGYTF.

This chain connects TRBV6-5 to TRBJ2-7; TRBD1 matches at 7 bases. J was trimmed by 9 bases and V by 5 bases; bases with no gene match: 13. The germline gives CDR1 MNHEY, CDR2 SVGAGI. The CDR3 has 14 amino acids. Written as DNA, the CDR3 is TGTGCCAGCAGTCCGGGACAGTGGGTAGTTGGGCAGTACTTC. As protein: CASSPGQWVVGQYF.

This clone was seen a single time. The chain joins TRBV7-6 to TRBJ2-2; D not resolved. The V gene lost 6 bases and the J gene lost 7 bases, with 21 bases spanning the gap. The CDR3 runs to 16 residues. Germline CDR1 SGHVS, CDR2 FNYEAQ. CDR3 loop: CASSQVVEVGGGELFF. CDR3 nucleotide sequence: TGTGCCAGCAGTCAGGTGGTAGAAGTGGGCGGCGGGGAGCTGTTTTTT.

With respect to this clone: Other DNA variants within this sample encode the same CDR3. The rearrangement uses TRBV4-1 and TRBJ2-5, with 11 bases aligning to TRBD2. This CDR3 region has 17 residues. After removal of 0 bases from V and 5 bases from J, the junction contained 8 bases not matched to a gene. The V gene's germline CDR1 is MGHRA and CDR2 YSYEKL. Here the CDR3 reads CASSQEDSGGARETQYF. The CDR3 nucleotides read TGCGCCAGCAGCCAAGAGGATAGCGGGGGGGCCAGGGAGACCCAGTACTTC.

The chain couples TRBV4-1 to TRBJ2-2; 11 bases align to TRBD2. The CDR3 is 17 amino acids. V lost 5 bases, J lost 4 bases, and 9 bases stayed unmatched. Germline values: CDR1 MGHRA, CDR2 YSYEKL. The CDR3 is CASSFSGGAAGTGELFF. For the CDR3, the DNA is TGCGCCAGCAGCTTTAGCGGGGGGGCCGCTGGCACCGGGGAGCTGTTTTTT.